The 32 T cell receptor beta chains given below trace back to one sample, sequenced in a study of radiotherapy plus CTLA-4 blockade in lung cancer. The method was immunoSEQ multiplex PCR; TCRdb's version includes in-frame clones alone and lacks a portion of them. The repertoire holds roughly 50,000 clones, with roughly four fifths as singletons. The sequences come from peripheral blood, collected from a patient treated with radiotherapy plus ipilimumab. Receptors were obtained from a human donor with non-small cell lung cancer who had stable disease on radiotherapy plus ipilimumab.

The V call is TRBV19, the J call TRBJ2-4; 9 bases are a match to TRBD2. CDR3 size: 18 residues. The V gene's germline CDR1 is LNHDA and CDR2 SQIVND (reference sequence). After removal of 3 bases from V and 0 bases from J, the junction contained 9 bases not matched to a gene. This CDR3 reads CASSIRSSGDLAKNIQYF. As DNA, the CDR3 is TGTGCCAGTAGTATCCGGTCTAGCGGGGACTTAGCCAAAAACATTCAGTACTTC.

V and J are TRBV7-2 and TRBJ2-3; no reliable D call. The CDR3 has 15 residues. Germline values: CDR1 SGHTA, CDR2 FQGNSA. Trimming stripped 5 bases from V and 0 bases from J, with 12 bases between. CDR3 nucleotide sequence: TGTGCCAGCAGCCCTCTTGGACGTAGCACAGATACGCAGTATTTT. Encoded protein: CASSPLGRSTDTQYF.

V gene TRBV18 combines with J gene TRBJ2-7; 9 positions match TRBD1. This CDR3 region has 14 residues. CDR1 KGHSH and CDR2 LQKENI come from the germline V gene. The V segment lost 4 bases and the J segment 7 bases; nucleotides outside the gene matches: 8. The CDR3 loop is CASSLAQGAWEQYV. CDR3 sequence (DNA): TGTGCCAGCTCACTAGCACAGGGGGCTTGGGAGCAGTACGTC.

The V and J genes are TRBV18 and TRBJ1-5; 7 nucleotides align to TRBD1. Germline V gene lookup returns CDR1 KGHSH and CDR2 LQKENI. J gave up 3 bases and V 5 bases, and 13 bases lay outside the gene matches. The CDR3 consists of 17 residues. CDR3: CASSDARRDSNNQPQHF. The CDR3 nucleotides are TGTGCCAGCTCAGACGCCCGCCGGGACAGTAACAATCAGCCCCAGCATTTT.

The chain couples TRBV15 to TRBJ2-1; TRBD1 agrees at 9 bases. This CDR3 contains 15 residues. J lost 4 bases, V lost 5 bases, and 6 bases had no gene match. The germline V gene encodes CDR1 LNHNV and CDR2 YYDKDF (reference sequence). The DNA for the CDR3 is TGTGCCACCAGCCACCCGGGACAGGGTTACAATGAGCAGTTCTTC. Protein sequence: CATSHPGQGYNEQFF.

Only one count was recorded for this clone. The rearrangement links TRBV5-6 to TRBJ1-4; 11 bases agree with TRBD1. J lost 7 bases, V lost 0 bases, and 5 bases had no gene match. The germline V gene has CDR1 SGHDT and CDR2 YYEEEE. This CDR3 is 16 amino acids long. This CDR3 is CASSLVLGTGGEKLFF. DNA of the CDR3: TGTGCCAGCAGCTTGGTTTTAGGGACAGGGGGTGAAAAACTGTTTTTT.

The chain joins TRBV4-1 to TRBJ1-2; tentative D call: TRBD1 (5 bases). Trimming stripped 0 bases from V and 1 base from J, with 15 bases between. CDR3 length equals 17 residues. In germline, CDR1 is MGHRA, CDR2 YSYEKL. Here the CDR3 DNA reads TGCGCCAGCAGCCAAGATCGCCCCCCAGGGAGTAACTATGGCTACACCTTC. Amino acids: CASSQDRPPGSNYGYTF.

The V and J genes are TRBV11-3 and TRBJ2-4; D remains unclear. Trimming removed 1 base at V and 14 bases at J, with 6 bases between. The germline V gene encodes CDR1 SGHNT and CDR2 YENEEA. The CDR3 has 10 amino acids. The CDR3 DNA is TGTGCCAGCAGCTTAGCGGTGGAGTACTTC. It yields the protein CASSLAVEYF.

V gene TRBV18 combines with J gene TRBJ2-3, with D unresolved. CDR1 KGHSH and CDR2 LQKENI come from the germline V gene. V was cut by 0 bases and J by 6 bases, with 13 bases left in between. The CDR3 length is 15 residues. The CDR3 is CASSPPGTGVDTQYF. CDR3 nucleotides: TGTGCCAGCTCACCACCAGGTACCGGCGTGGATACGCAGTATTTT.

This clone was counted a single time. The chain uses TRBV2 and TRBJ1-2, with D hard to call. The CDR3 loop spans 12 amino acids. Germline loops: CDR1 SNHLY, CDR2 FYNNEI. Trimming removed 3 bases at V and 5 bases at J, with 7 bases between. As DNA, the CDR3 is TGTGCCAGCAGTGAGAAAAGTTATGGCTACACCTTC. This translates into CASSEKSYGYTF.

This clone occurred a few times. V usage is TRBV6-1 and J usage is TRBJ2-7; perhaps TRBD1 as D (5 bases). Germline loops: CDR1 MNHNS, CDR2 SASEGT. V was pared by 3 bases and J by 3 bases, with 9 bases between. The CDR3 contains 13 residues. In DNA form, the CDR3 reads TGTGCCAGCAGTGACCAGGGCTTCTACGAGCAGTACTTC. Encoded protein: CASSDQGFYEQYF.

This sequence joins TRBV6-5 and TRBJ1-2, with no clear D. Germline V gene lookup returns CDR1 MNHEY and CDR2 SVGAGI. V shed 2 bases and J shed 8 bases, with 12 bases lying between them. This CDR3 is 13 amino acids long. The DNA for the CDR3 is TGTGCCAGCAGTTACCGCTCCGGAGGAGGCTACACCTTC. Residues: CASSYRSGGGYTF.

V is TRBV2 and J is TRBJ2-5, with TRBD2 identical over 10 bases. J lost 3 bases, V lost 11 bases, and 9 bases had no gene match. This CDR3 is 14 amino acids long. Germline loops: CDR1 SNHLY, CDR2 FYNNEI. CDR3 in amino acids: CACGLLAGEETQYF. The CDR3 bases are TGTGCCTGCGGCCTCCTAGCGGGGGAAGAGACCCAGTACTTC.

This sequence joins TRBV5-1 and TRBJ1-5, with 7 bases matching TRBD1. J gave up 8 bases and V 3 bases, and 8 bases lay outside the gene matches. CDR1 and CDR2 from the germline V gene are SGHRS and YFSETQ. This CDR3 is 14 amino acids long. The CDR3 nucleotides are TGCGCCAGCAGCTACCAAGGGGGCTTCGAGCCCCAGCATTTT. Translating it yields CASSYQGGFEPQHF.

This clone was detected once. The V gene is TRBV7-2, the J gene TRBJ2-1; 7 bases line up with TRBD1. CDR1 and CDR2 from the germline V gene are SGHTA and FQGNSA. Trimming at V came to 4 bases and at J to 0 bases, leaving 6 bases not matched to a gene. This CDR3 has 16 residues. CDR3 residues: CASSWDRLSSYNEQFF. The CDR3 DNA reads as TGTGCCAGCAGCTGGGACAGACTGAGCTCCTACAATGAGCAGTTCTTC.

The rearrangement joins TRBV5-5 to TRBJ1-4; 12 nucleotides match TRBD1. The CDR3 loop spans 19 amino acids. V lost 0 bases, J lost 0 bases, and 6 bases stayed unmatched. CDR1 is SGHKS and CDR2 is YYEKEE in the germline V gene (reference sequence). This CDR3 reads CASSLEGTGGIATNEKLFF. CDR3 nucleotides: TGTGCCAGCAGCTTGGAGGGGACAGGGGGCATTGCAACTAATGAAAAACTGTTTTTT.

Regarding this clone: The junction does not match germline at one end; this may be a read error. The rearrangement joins TRBV14 to TRBJ2-5; possibly TRBD2 for D (6 bases). The CDR3 runs to 15 residues. CDR1 is SGHDN and CDR2 is FVKESK in the germline V gene. CDR3 region: CASSPGRGRQEAQYF. The DNA for the CDR3 is TGTGCCAGCAGCCCAGGGCGGGGCCGCCAAGAGGCCCAGTACTTC.

This CDR3 is CASSPPVVETQYF. The CDR3 DNA reads as TGTGCCAGCTCACCACCGGTTGTAGAGACCCAGTACTTC. The chain carries TRBV18 and TRBJ2-5; the D is unclear. Germline CDR1 and CDR2: KGHSH and LQKENI. The CDR3 has 13 residues. V was trimmed by 0 bases and J by 4 bases, leaving 6 bases between them.

This clone was observed a single time. The chain joins TRBV27 to TRBJ1-2, with D possibly TRBD1 on 5 matching bases. Trimming shortened V by 0 bases and J by 2 bases, and 10 bases separated the two germline ends. CDR1 is MNHEY, CDR2 SMNVEV, per germline (reference sequence). This CDR3 has 15 residues. The CDR3 loop reads CASSLSAWGNYGYTF. CDR3 sequence (DNA): TGTGCCAGCAGTTTATCGGCTTGGGGGAACTATGGCTACACCTTC.

This sequence joins TRBV2 and TRBJ2-5; unclear D gene. The CDR3 loop spans 11 amino acids. Germline CDR1 and CDR2: SNHLY and FYNNEI. V lost 7 bases and J lost 3, with 6 bases in between. The CDR3 sequence is CASNLKETQYF. CDR3 coding DNA: TGTGCCAGCAATCTTAAAGAGACCCAGTACTTC.

The V and J genes are TRBV10-2 and TRBJ2-5; 9 bases are shared with TRBD2. With 8 bases clipped from V and 2 bases from J, the junction kept 9 bases outside the gene matches. Germline assignment: CDR1 WSHSY and CDR2 SAAADI. The CDR3 runs to 15 residues. The CDR3, as DNA: TGCGCCAGCCTAGGGGCGGGGGGGCTACAAGAGACCCAGTACTTC. Amino acids: CASLGAGGLQETQYF.

This clone was recorded only once. The genes are TRBV28 and TRBJ2-7; 9 bases align to TRBD1. Germline lookup yields CDR1 MDHEN and CDR2 SYDVKM. Germline trimming cut 1 base from V and 2 bases from J; bases unmatched to any gene: 3. This CDR3 is built from 15 residues. The CDR3 loop is CASSLLGTGTYEQYF. CDR3 DNA: TGTGCCAGCAGTTTATTAGGGACAGGGACCTACGAGCAGTACTTC.

The chain uses TRBV7-2 and TRBJ1-4, with TRBD1 matching over 10 bases. The CDR3 consists of 15 residues. J gave up 4 bases and V 4 bases, and 3 bases lay outside the gene matches. Per germline, CDR1 SGHTA and CDR2 FQGNSA. The CDR3 loop is CASSWDRGVNEKLFF. CDR3 sequence (DNA): TGTGCCAGCAGCTGGGACAGGGGAGTTAATGAAAAACTGTTTTTT.

The chain carries TRBV6-1 and TRBJ1-2, with D possibly being TRBD1 (5 bases). The CDR3 consists of 14 residues. Germline V gene sequence: CDR1 MNHNS, CDR2 SASEGT. V lost 1 base to trimming and J lost 6 bases, with 12 bases between them. Written as DNA, the CDR3 is TGTGCCAGCAGTGAAGGGGGGGTTTCGGATGGCTACACCTTC. Translating it yields CASSEGGVSDGYTF.

This clone showed up just once. The CDR3 sequence: CATGTGLMNTEAFF. The CDR3 nucleotides read TGTGCCACAGGGACAGGTCTCATGAACACTGAAGCTTTCTTT. V usage is TRBV2 and J usage is TRBJ1-1, with TRBD1 identical over 8 bases. Germline V gene lookup returns CDR1 SNHLY and CDR2 FYNNEI. J gave up 0 bases and V 10 bases, and 7 bases lay outside the gene matches. The CDR3 totals 14 residues.

The chain uses TRBV7-9 and TRBJ1-1; unclear D gene. Germline CDR1 reads SEHNR; CDR2 reads FQNEAQ (reference sequence). V was pared by 2 bases and J by 1 base, with 20 bases between. CDR3 length: 18 amino acids. The DNA of the CDR3 is TGTGCCAGCAGCTTAAGTCGGGGAGGCCCCGGAGGGAACACTGAAGCTTTCTTT. As protein: CASSLSRGGPGGNTEAFF. Combining the CDR3 with reference TRBV7-9 and TRBJ1-1 gives the whole variable domain DTGVSQNPRHKITKRGQNVTFRCDPISEHNRLYWYRQTLGQGPEFLTYFQNEAQLEKSRLLSDRFSAERPKGSFSTLEIQRTEQGDSAMYLCASSLSRGGPGGNTEAFFGQGTRLTVV.

The DNA for the CDR3 is TGTGCTAGTGGTTTGGGCGTAGGGGCTAATCAGCCCCAGCATTTT. As protein: CASGLGVGANQPQHF. The chain combines TRBV12-5 with TRBJ1-5; D is possibly TRBD1 (5 bases). The CDR3 length is 15 residues. Trimming removed 1 base at V and 4 bases at J, with 11 bases between. Germline lookup yields CDR1 LGHNT and CDR2 FRNRAP.

The chain employs TRBV5-1 and TRBJ1-2; D unclear. Germline CDR1 is SGHRS and CDR2 is YFSETQ. The CDR3 is 14 amino acids. V lost 0 bases to trimming and J lost 10 bases, with 16 bases between them. The CDR3 nucleotides are TGCGCCAGCAGCTTGGAAGTGGGCGCCGCGGTCTACACCTTC. Encoded protein: CASSLEVGAAVYTF.

The V gene is TRBV4-3, the J gene TRBJ1-1; D possibly corresponds to TRBD1 (6 bases). The CDR3 extends over 14 amino acids. The V end was cut by 0 bases, the J end by 12 bases, with 17 bases between. CDR1 is LGHNA, CDR2 YSLEER, per germline. The CDR3 here is CASSQELGRGTTFF. Here the CDR3 DNA reads TGCGCCAGCAGCCAAGAGCTAGGGCGCGGGACAACTTTCTTT.

The V gene is TRBV6-6, the J gene TRBJ1-1, with TRBD1 as a possible D gene (5 bases). Per the germline V gene, CDR1 is MNHNY and CDR2 is SVGAGI (reference sequence). There are 12 residues in the CDR3. V was shortened by 7 bases and J by 5 bases, with 11 bases between the two germline ends. This chain's CDR3 is CASNLQGTEAFF. The CDR3, as DNA: TGTGCCAGCAACCTCCAGGGAACTGAAGCTTTCTTT.

V gene TRBV7-2 combines with J gene TRBJ1-3; TRBD1 aligns across 9 bases. V was clipped by 3 bases and J by 1 base; unmatched bases: 1. Germline CDR1 reads SGHTA; CDR2 reads FQGNSA. The CDR3 totals 15 residues. As DNA, the CDR3 is TGTGCCAGCAGCTTGGGACAGGGATCTGGAAACACCATATATTTT. Residues: CASSLGQGSGNTIYF.

The chain employs TRBV6-4 and TRBJ1-1; D call uncertain. The germline V and J ends were trimmed by 2 bases and 1 base, with 11 bases remaining between them. CDR1 and CDR2 (germline): MRHNA, SNTAGT. CDR3 length: 15 amino acids. CDR3 loop: CASSDRTGGNTEAFF. DNA of the CDR3: TGTGCCAGCAGTGACCGAACTGGCGGGAACACTGAAGCTTTCTTT.